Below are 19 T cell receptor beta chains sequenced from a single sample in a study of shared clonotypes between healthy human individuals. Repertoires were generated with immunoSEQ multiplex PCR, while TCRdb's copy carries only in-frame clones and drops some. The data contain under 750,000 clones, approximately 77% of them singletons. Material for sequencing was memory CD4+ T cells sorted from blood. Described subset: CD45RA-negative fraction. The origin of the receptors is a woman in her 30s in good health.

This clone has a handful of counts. In DNA form, the CDR3 reads TGTGCCAGCAGCCCCGGGACAGGGACTCTTACGAAAAAACTGTTTTTT. Its protein is CASSPGTGTLTKKLFF. The J gene is TRBJ1-4, the V gene TRBV5-8, with 9 bases lining up with TRBD1. This CDR3 has 16 amino acids. With V trimmed by 4 bases and J by 9 bases, 13 bases remained unmatched. Germline CDR1 reads SGHTS; CDR2 reads YDEGEE.

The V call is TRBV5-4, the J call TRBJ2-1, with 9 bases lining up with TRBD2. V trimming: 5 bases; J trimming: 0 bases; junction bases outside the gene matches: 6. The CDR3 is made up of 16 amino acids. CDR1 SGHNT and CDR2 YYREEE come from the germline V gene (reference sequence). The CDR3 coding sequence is TGTGCCAGCAGAAGTCTAGCGGGGAGCTCCTACAATGAGCAGTTCTTC. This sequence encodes CASRSLAGSSYNEQFF.

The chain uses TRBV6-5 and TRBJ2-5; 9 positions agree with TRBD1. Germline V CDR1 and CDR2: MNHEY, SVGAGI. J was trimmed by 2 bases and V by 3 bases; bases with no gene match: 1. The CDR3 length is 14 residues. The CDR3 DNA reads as TGTGCCAGCAGTTATGACAGGGGGCAAGAGACCCAGTACTTC. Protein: CASSYDRGQETQYF.

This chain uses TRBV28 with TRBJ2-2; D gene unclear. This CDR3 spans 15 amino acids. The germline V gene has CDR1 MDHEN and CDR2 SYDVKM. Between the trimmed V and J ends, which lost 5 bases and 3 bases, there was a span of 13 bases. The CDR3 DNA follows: TGTGCCAGCAGTCCCCCACGGGTGTACACCGGGGAGCTGTTTTTT. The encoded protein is CASSPPRVYTGELFF.

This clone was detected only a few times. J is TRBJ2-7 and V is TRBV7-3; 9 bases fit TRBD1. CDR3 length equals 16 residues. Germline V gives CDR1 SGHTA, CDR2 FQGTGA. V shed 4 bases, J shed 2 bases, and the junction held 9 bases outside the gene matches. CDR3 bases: TGTGCCAGCAGCTCAATCCTGACAGGGGGTACCTACGAGCAGTACTTC. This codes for CASSSILTGGTYEQYF.

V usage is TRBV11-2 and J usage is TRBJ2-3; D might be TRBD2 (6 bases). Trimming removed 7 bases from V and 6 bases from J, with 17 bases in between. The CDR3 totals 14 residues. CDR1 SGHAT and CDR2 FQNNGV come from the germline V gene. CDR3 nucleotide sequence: TGTGCCAGCACCTCCGTGGGAGGTTCGGATACGCAGTATTTT. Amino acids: CASTSVGGSDTQYF.

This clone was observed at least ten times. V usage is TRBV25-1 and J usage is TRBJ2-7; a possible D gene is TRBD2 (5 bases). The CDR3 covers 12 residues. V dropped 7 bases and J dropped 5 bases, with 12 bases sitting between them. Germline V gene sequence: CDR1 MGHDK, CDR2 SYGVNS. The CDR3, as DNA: TGTGCCAGCACGGGATTAGGGAACGAGCAGTACTTC. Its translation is CASTGLGNEQYF.

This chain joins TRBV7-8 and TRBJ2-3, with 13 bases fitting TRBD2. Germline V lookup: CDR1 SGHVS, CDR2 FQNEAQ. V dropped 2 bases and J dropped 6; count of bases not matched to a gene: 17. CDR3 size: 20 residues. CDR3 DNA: TGTGCCAGCAGCTTACGCGGGATACTAGCGGGAGGGTTCTCTGCGGATACGCAGTATTTT. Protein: CASSLRGILAGGFSADTQYF.

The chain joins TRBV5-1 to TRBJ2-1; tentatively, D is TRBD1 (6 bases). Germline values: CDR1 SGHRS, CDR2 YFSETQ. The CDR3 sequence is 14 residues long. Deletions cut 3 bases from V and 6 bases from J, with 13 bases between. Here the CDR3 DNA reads TGCGCCAGCAGCTCCCTGGACAGTGCCAATGAGCAGTTCTTC. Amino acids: CASSSLDSANEQFF.

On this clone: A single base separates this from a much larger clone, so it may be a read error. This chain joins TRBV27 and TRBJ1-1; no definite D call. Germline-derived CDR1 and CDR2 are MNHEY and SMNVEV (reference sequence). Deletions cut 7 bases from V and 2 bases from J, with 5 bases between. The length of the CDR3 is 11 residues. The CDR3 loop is CASIGNTEAFF. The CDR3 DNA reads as TGTGCCAGCATCGGTAACACTGAAGCTTTCTTT.

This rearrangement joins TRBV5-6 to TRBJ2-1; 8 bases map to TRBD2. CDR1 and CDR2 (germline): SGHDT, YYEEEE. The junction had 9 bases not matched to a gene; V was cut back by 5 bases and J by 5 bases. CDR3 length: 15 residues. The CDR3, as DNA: TGTGCCAGCAGGTCGAGCGGGGGAGACCACAATGAGCAGTTCTTC. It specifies CASRSSGGDHNEQFF.

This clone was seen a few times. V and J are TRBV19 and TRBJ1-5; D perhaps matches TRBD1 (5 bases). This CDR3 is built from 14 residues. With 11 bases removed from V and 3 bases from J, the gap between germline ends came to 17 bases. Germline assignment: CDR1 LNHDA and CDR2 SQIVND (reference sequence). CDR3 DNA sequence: TGTGCCTCCTCTAGCGCAGGGCTCAATCAGCCCCAGCATTTT. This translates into CASSSAGLNQPQHF.

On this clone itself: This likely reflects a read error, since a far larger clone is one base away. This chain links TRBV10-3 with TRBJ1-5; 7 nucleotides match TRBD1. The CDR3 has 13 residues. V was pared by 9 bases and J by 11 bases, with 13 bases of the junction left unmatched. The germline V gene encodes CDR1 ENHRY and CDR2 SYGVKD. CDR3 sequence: CAIRQGEEQSQHF. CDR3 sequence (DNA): TGTGCCATTCGACAGGGAGAAGAACAGTCCCAGCATTTT.

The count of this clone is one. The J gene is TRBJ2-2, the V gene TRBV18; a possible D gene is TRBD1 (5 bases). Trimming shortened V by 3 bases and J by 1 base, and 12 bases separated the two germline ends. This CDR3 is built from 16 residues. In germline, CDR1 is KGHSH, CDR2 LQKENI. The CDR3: CASSPQDGQNTGELFF. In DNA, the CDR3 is TGTGCCAGCTCACCCCAAGACGGACAGAACACCGGGGAGCTGTTTTTT.

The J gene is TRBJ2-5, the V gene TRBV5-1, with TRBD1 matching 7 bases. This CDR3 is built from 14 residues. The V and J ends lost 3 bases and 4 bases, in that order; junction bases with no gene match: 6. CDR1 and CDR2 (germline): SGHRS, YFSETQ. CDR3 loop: CASSSIQGLETQYF. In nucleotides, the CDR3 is TGCGCCAGCAGCTCGATACAGGGGCTAGAGACCCAGTACTTC. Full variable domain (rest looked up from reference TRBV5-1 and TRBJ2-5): KAGVTQTPRYLIKTRGQQVTLSCSPISGHRSVSWYQQTPGQGLQFLFEYFSETQRNKGNFPGRFSGRQFSNSRSEMNVSTLELGDSALYLCASSSIQGLETQYFGPGTRLLVL.

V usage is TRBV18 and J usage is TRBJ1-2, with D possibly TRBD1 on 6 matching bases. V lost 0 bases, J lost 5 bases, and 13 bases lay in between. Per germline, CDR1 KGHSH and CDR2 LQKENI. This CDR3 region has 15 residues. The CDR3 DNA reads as TGTGCCAGCTCACCACCGTCGGGGGCCGCTTATGGCTACACCTTC. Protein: CASSPPSGAAYGYTF. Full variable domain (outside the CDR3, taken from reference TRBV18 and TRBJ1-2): NAGVMQNPRHLVRRRGQEARLRCSPMKGHSHVYWYRQLPEEGLKFMVYLQKENIIDESGMPKERFSAEFPKEGPSILRIQQVVRGDSAAYFCASSPPSGAAYGYTFGSGTRLTVV.

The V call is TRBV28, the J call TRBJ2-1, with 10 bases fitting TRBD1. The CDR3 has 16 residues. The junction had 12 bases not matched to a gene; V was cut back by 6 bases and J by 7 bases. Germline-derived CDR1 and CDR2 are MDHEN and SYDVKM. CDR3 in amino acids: CASRPDRGRRGNEQFF. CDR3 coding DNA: TGTGCCAGCAGACCAGACAGGGGGCGCAGGGGGAATGAGCAGTTCTTC. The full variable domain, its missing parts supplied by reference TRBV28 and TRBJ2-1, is DVKVTQSSRYLVKRTGEKVFLECVQDMDHENMFWYRQDPGLGLRLIYFSYDVKMKEKGDIPEGYSVSREKKERFSLILESASTNQTSMYLCASRPDRGRRGNEQFFGPGTRLTVL.

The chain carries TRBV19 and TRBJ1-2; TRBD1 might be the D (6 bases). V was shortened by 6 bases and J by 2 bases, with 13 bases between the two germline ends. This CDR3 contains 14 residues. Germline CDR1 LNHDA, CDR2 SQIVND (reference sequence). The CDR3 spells CASSRDNINYGYTF. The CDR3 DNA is TGTGCCAGTAGCCGGGACAATATAAACTATGGCTACACCTTC.

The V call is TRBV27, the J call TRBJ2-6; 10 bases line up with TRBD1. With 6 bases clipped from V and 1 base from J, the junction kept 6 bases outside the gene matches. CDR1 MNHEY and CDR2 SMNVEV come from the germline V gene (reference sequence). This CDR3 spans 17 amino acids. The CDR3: CASRTRTGGSGANVLTF. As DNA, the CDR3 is TGTGCCAGCAGAACGAGGACAGGGGGGTCTGGGGCCAACGTCCTGACTTTC.